This TCR beta chain was identified during a study of OX40 agonist ivuxolimab in advanced cancers. As for the study more broadly: The costimulatory receptor OX40 (CD134) was targeted by ivuxolimab, a fully human IgG2 agonistic monoclonal antibody. Intravenous ivuxolimab was administered to patients every 2 weeks at six dose levels: 0.01, 0.1, 0.3, 1.5, 3 and 10 mg/kg. Among the roughly 54 dose-escalation patients, 19 had hepatocellular carcinoma, roughly 15 melanoma, 9 renal cell carcinoma and 9 head and neck cancer. The dose-escalation cohort was about 87% male with a mean age of about 54 years, ranging from 23 to 79. Patients were allowed to have had prior anti-PD-1, anti-PD-L1 or anti-CTLA-4 therapy, and approximately 39% of the dose-escalation patients had been treated with checkpoint inhibitors. Partial responses were achieved by three dose-escalation patients, of whom one had hepatocellular carcinoma and two had cutaneous melanoma. The purpose of peripheral TCRbeta sequencing was to test whether ivuxolimab changed TCR sequence diversity and led to clonal T-cell expansion. The paper covers the monotherapy dose-escalation part of the phase I ivuxolimab trial, which included N of about 50 patients. The full study reports these points: After ivuxolimab, expanded clones were on average more numerous among CD8+ T cells than among CD4+ T cells. At doses from 0.1 to 3.0 mg/kg, clonal expansion was seen in both CD4+ and CD8+ blood T cells between baseline and week 6. Partial responders in the 0.1-3.0 mg/kg groups had among the lowest normalized peripheral clonal expansion, especially among CD8+ T cells. Low levels of normalized T-cell clonal expansion were also shown by some nonresponding patients. The antigen specificity of the clonally expanded peripheral T cells was not determined.

To sequence the TCRbeta CDR3 region, genomic DNA was isolated from the sorted cells. TCRbeta CDR3 regions were sequenced using the immunoSEQ Assay. The clones in this table, taken by TCRdb from immuneACCESS, are in-frame only. Not every clone is retained; where verified, under half of the shortfall comes from an unresolved V gene, and the cause of the rest is unknown. The sample records around 80,000 clones, around nine tenths of which are singletons. Together, the top ten hold roughly 2.4% of the sample. For this clone: What antigen it recognizes has not been identified. It has no much larger one-base neighbor in the sample; base qualities were not kept.

Trimming takes 2 bases off V and 6 bases off J; junction bases not matched to a gene: 2. The CDR3 covers 13 residues, taking in both the cysteine and the valine. Of all the DNA, just the CDR3 is kept, 39 bases in frame from base 1. As encoded in the germline V gene, CDR1 is KGHSH while CDR2 is LQKENI. Patients with a history of autoimmune disease or receiving systemic immunosuppression were excluded from the trial. In every dose cohort, peripheral blood was drawn for TCR sequencing at baseline, cycle 4 day 1, and cycle 7 day 1. Samples came from an open-label, multicenter, first-in-human phase I dose-escalation trial of ivuxolimab. Adults with locally advanced or metastatic melanoma, renal cell, hepatocellular, or head and neck squamous cell carcinoma were enrolled in the trial. CD4+ and CD8+ T cells were sorted separately from peripheral blood before TCR sequencing.

The sample was CD4+ or CD8+ T cells sorted from blood, taken in a trial of the OX40 agonist ivuxolimab. The TCR originated in an adult with an advanced solid tumor such as melanoma, head and neck, liver or kidney cancer. This receptor chain uses TRBV18 and TRBJ2-7, and 9 junction bases match TRBD1. The nucleotide sequence is given as TGTGCCAGCTCACCATCGACAGGGGGCGAGCAGTACGTC. Its translation is CASSPSTGGEQYV.